This T cell receptor (beta chain) derives from a study of tumor and adjacent non-tumor tissue in lung cancer. This sample's RNA came from whole unsorted tissue. As to this clonotype: With a much larger clone just one base away, this may be a read error.

The library came from three nested PCR rounds adapted from ARM-PCR protocols. TCRdb analysed the multiplex PCR reads with MiXCR anew, one entry per CDR3 protein. Of 110,000 or so distinct CDR3 sequences in the sample, roughly 77% were seen once. The receptor was isolated from a woman in her sixties with non-small cell lung cancer. The sample taken for sequencing was lung tumor tissue.

CDR3 residues: CASSFSLAEITGELFF. The CDR3 DNA reads TGTGCCAGCAGTTTTTCACTAGCGGAGATCACCGGGGAGCTGTTTTTT. The chain uses TRBV6-2 or TRBV6-3 and TRBJ2-2, with 8 bases lining up with TRBD2. This CDR3 is 16 amino acids long. The germline gives CDR1 MNHEY, CDR2 SVGEGT. V dropped 4 bases and J dropped 4; count of bases not matched to a gene: 8.